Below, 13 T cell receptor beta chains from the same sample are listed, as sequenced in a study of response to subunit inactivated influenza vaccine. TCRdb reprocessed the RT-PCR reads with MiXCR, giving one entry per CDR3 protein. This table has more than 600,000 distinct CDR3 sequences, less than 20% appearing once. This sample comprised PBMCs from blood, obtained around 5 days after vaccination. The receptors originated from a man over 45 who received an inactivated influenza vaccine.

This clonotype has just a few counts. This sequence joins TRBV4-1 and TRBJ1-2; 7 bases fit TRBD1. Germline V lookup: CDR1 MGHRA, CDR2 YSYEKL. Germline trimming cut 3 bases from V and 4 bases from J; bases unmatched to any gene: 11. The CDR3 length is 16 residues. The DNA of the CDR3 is TGCGCCAGCAGCCAGGCCGAGGGGGCCTCCACCTATGGCTACACCTTC. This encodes CASSQAEGASTYGYTF.

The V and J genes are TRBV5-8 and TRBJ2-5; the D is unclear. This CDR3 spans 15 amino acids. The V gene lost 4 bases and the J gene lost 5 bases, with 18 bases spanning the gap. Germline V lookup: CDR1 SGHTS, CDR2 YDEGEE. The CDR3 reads CASSTSDQNLETQYF. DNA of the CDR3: TGTGCCAGCAGCACCTCCGACCAGAACCTTGAGACCCAGTACTTC.

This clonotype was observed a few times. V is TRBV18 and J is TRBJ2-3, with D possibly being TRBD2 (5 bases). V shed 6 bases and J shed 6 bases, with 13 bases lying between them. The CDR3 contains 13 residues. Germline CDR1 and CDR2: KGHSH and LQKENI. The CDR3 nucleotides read TGTGCCAGCTCCAGAGAGCCGGGGGATACGCAGTATTTT. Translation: CASSREPGDTQYF.

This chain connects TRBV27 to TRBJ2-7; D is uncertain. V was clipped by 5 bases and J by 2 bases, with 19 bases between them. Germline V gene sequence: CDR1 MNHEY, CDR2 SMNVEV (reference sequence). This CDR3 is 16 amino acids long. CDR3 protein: CASSRASSSPTYEQYF. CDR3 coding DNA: TGTGCCAGCAGTCGAGCGAGCAGTAGCCCAACCTACGAGCAGTACTTC.

CDR3 bases: TGTGCCAGCAGTCGAGCCGGGACAGGGATGAATTCACCCCTCCACTTT. Amino acids: CASSRAGTGMNSPLHF. The genes are TRBV12-3 or TRBV12-4 and TRBJ1-6, with TRBD1 matching 9 bases. The CDR3 contains 16 residues. The V and J ends lost 5 bases and 7 bases, in that order; junction bases with no gene match: 9.

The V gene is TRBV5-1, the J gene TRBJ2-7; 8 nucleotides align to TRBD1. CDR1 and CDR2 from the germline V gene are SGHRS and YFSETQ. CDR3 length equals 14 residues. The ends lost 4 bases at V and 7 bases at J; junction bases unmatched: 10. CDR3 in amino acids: CASSRQNRGEEQYF. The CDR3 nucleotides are TGCGCCAGCAGCCGACAAAACAGGGGGGAGGAGCAGTACTTC.

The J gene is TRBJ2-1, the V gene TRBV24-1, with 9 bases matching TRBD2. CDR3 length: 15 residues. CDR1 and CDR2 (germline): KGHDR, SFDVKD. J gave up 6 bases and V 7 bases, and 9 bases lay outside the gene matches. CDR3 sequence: CATSGVQREVNEQFF. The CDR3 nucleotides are TGTGCCACCAGCGGGGTCCAGCGGGAGGTCAATGAGCAGTTCTTC.

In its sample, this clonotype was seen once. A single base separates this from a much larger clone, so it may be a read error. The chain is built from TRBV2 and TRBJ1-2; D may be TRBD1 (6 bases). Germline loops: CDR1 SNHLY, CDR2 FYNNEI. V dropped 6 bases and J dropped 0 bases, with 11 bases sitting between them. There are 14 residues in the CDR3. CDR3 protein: CASREQGANYGYTF. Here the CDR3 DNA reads TGTGCCAGCAGGGAACAGGGAGCTAACTATGGCTACACCTTC.

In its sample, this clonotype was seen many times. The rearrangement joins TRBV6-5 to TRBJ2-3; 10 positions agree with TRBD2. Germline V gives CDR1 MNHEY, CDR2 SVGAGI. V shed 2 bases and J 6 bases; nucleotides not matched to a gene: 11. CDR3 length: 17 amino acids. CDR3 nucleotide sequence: TGTGCCAGCAGTTACCGACCCCCCGGTAGCGGGAGGGATACGCAGTATTTT. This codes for CASSYRPPGSGRDTQYF.

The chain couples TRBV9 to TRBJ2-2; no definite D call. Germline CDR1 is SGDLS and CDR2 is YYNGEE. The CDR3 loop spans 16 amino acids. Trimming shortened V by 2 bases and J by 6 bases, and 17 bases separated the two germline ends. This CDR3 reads CASSVNVGKAPGELFF. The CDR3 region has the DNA TGTGCCAGCAGCGTGAATGTGGGCAAGGCCCCCGGGGAGCTGTTTTTT.

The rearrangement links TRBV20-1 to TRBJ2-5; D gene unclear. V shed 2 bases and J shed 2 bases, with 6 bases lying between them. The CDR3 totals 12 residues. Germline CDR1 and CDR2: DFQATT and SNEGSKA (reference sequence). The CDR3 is CSARRLQETQYF. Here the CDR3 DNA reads TGCAGTGCTAGAAGGCTTCAAGAGACCCAGTACTTC.

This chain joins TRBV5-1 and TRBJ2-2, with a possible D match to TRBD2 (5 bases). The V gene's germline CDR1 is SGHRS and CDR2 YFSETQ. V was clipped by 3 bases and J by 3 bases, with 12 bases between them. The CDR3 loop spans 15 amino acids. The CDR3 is CASSSLGQDTGELFF. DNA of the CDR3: TGCGCCAGCAGCTCACTAGGTCAGGACACCGGGGAGCTGTTTTTT.

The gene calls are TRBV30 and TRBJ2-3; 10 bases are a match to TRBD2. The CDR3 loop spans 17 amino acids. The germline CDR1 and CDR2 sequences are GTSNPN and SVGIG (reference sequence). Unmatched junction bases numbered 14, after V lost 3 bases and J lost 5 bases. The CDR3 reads CAWSWGLAGGRGDTQYF. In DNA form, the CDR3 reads TGTGCCTGGAGCTGGGGGTTAGCGGGAGGCCGAGGAGATACGCAGTATTTT. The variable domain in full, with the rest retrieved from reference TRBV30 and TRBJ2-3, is SQTIHQWPATLVQPVGSPLSLECTVEGTSNPNLYWYRQAAGRGLQLLFYSVGIGQISSEVPQNLSASRPQDRQFILSSKKLLLSDSGFYLCAWSWGLAGGRGDTQYFGPGTRLTVL.